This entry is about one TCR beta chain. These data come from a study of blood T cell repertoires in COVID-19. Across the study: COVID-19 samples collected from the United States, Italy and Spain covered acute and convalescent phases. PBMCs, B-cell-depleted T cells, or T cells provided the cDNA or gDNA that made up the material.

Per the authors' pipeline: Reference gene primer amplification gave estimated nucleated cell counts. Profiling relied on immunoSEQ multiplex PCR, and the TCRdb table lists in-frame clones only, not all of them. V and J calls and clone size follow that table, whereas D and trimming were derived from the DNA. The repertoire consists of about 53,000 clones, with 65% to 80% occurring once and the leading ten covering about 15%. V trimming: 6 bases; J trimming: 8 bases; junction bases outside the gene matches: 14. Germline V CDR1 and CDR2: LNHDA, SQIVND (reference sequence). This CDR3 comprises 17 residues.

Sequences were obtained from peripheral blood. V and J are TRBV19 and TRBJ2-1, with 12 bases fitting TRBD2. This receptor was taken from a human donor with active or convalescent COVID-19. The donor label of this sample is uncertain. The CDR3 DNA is TGTGCCAGTAGGCGGGGGCTAGCGGGAGGGCCAGGCGATGAGCAGTTCTTC. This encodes CASRRGLAGGPGDEQFF.